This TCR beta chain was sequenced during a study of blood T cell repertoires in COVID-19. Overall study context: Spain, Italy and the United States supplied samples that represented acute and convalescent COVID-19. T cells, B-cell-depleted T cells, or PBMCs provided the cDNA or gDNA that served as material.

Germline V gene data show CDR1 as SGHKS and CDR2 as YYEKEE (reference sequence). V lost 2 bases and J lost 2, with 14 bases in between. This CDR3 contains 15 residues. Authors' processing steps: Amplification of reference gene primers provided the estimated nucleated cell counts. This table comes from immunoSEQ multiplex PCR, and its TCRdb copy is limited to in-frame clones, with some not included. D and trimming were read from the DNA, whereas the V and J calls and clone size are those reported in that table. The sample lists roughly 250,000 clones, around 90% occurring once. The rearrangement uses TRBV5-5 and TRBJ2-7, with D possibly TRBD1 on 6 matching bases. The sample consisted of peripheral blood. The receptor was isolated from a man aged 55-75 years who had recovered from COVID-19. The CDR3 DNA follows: TGTGCCAGCAGCTTTGGACAGACCTACACCTACGAGCAGTACTTC. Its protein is CASSFGQTYTYEQYF. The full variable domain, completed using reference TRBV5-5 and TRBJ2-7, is DAGVTQSPTHLIKTRGQQVTLRCSPISGHKSVSWYQQVLGQGPQFIFQYYEKEERGRGNFPDRFSARQFPNYSSELNVNALLLGDSALYLCASSFGQTYTYEQYFGPGTRLTVT.